This T cell receptor beta chain was observed in a study of regulatory T cells in long-lasting Graves disease. Time point indicated: newly diagnosed GD, antithyroid drugs for less than 3 months. Construction of the TCR library relied on RNA isolated from PBMCs. Diagnosing Graves' disease relied on the American Thyroid Association guidelines. Approximately 8.3 milliliters of peripheral blood went into EDTA tubes. Germline loops: CDR1 SGDLS, CDR2 YYNGEE. V dropped 3 bases and J dropped 2 bases, with 5 bases sitting between them. There are 12 residues in the CDR3. This clonotype has only a few counts. Construction of TCR beta libraries relied on iRepertoire HTBI primers and on Arm-PCR targeting CDR3 regions. TCRdb processed the multiplex PCR reads anew with MiXCR; each CDR3 protein has one entry. The sample lists about 620,000 distinct CDR3 sequences, roughly 16% occurring once. The same specimen was also included in a second study, on T cells in Graves' hyperthyroidism and ophthalmopathy. From that report: Hyperthyroidism was newly diagnosed in patients aged 18 to 65 (duration under 2 months). Carried out on the TCR CDR3, a first-round RT-PCR used the HTBI primer set.

This specimen was peripheral blood mononuclear cells (PBMCs), taken at new diagnosis, from a patient treated with antithyroid drugs. The source of this sequence is a woman in her 30s with Graves disease. The chain joins TRBV9 to TRBJ1-1; D gene ambiguous. CDR3 in DNA: TGTGCCAGCAGCGCCAGAAACACTGAAGCTTTCTTT. Protein sequence: CASSARNTEAFF.